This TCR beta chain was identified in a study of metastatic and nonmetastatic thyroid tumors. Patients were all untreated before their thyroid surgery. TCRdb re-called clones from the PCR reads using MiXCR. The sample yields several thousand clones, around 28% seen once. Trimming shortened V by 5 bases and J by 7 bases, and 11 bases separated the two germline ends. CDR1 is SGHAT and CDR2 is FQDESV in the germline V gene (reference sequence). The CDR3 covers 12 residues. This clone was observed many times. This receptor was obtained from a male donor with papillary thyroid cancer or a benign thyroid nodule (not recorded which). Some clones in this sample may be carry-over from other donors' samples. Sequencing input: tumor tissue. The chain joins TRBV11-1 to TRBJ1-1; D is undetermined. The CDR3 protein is CASSADYREAFF. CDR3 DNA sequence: TGTGCCAGCAGCGCCGACTATCGTGAAGCTTTCTTT.